The rows below give T cell receptor beta chains drawn from one sample of a study of patients and donors after allogeneic stem cell transplantation. From the RT-PCR reads, TCRdb called clonotypes with MiXCR, one entry per CDR3 protein. The sample carries approximately 250,000 distinct CDR3 sequences, about 14% recorded once. Sequencing was carried out using blood, either unsorted or a sorted T cell fraction (not recorded which). These receptors all stem from a human donor who was either an allogeneic HSCT recipient or a stem cell or donor lymphocyte infusion donor (not recorded which). It is not recorded whose cells these are; they may come from a transplant donor. The CDR3 runs from the conserved cysteine through the conserved F or W.

cdr3_length,v_call,cdr3_aa
12,TRBV20-1,CSAFRSSYEQYF
14,TRBV10-3,CAISPGGWANEQFF
19,TRBV20-1,CSANSFLAGGPLNQETQYF
16,TRBV27,CASKRTAGGHDGELFF
15,TRBV12-3/TRBV12-4,CASSPSRGHNYGYTF
15,TRBV19,CASSSRTEGRETQYF
13,TRBV27,CASSNRGNSPLHF
15,TRBV5-6,CASSLAGTASTEAFF
14,TRBV28,CASSPTGFGDTQYF
15,TRBV7-2,CASSLVGSGSYEQYF
17,TRBV4-1,CASSQDGGGAQKDGYTF
15,TRBV28,CASRSGGEGGETQYF
12,TRBV3-1,CATQGFYTEAFF
13,TRBV20-1,CSHGGANEYEQYF
17,TRBV15,CATSRVGGGPNTDTQYF
15,TRBV6-1,CASSEASGSPYEQYF
13,TRBV6-1,CASSQGFAYEQYF
16,TRBV12-3/TRBV12-4,CASSLGVMGLTYEQYF
14,TRBV6-1,CASRTGQENYGYTF
14,TRBV6-1,CASIKAGGGDTQYF
16,TRBV28,CASSVGDRGAEETQYF
14,TRBV2,CASSRPQGSDTQYF
17,TRBV6-1,CASNPIGGLAVTGELFF
15,TRBV6-2/TRBV6-3,CASSYPGDSSYEQYF
15,TRBV11-2,CASSSSPSYTDTQYF
15,TRBV6-1,CASSERQGTFSPLHF
17,TRBV19,CASSILTQGARGQPQHF
12,TRBV20-1,CSAQDSYQPQHF
14,TRBV5-1,CASSLGSEHNEQFF
15,TRBV2,CASSEQTISNQPQHF
14,TRBV2,CASRAGPGSYEQYF
17,TRBV4-2,CASSQESDSNLNQPQHF
15,TRBV5-1,CASSLDGSSTDTQYF
17,TRBV20-1,CSARYPGLAGGLDTQYF
14,TRBV5-1,CASSLDSRTYGYTF
13,TRBV6-6,CASSSSGINEQFF
13,TRBV7-2,CASSLFVSYGYTF
18,TRBV5-1,CASSLALSPSGGTDTQYF
14,TRBV5-1,CASSLGGGDNEQFF
18,TRBV19,CASSPLGGGERRYNEQFF
17,TRBV4-1,CASSQVTPGQGHNEQFF
15,TRBV12-3/TRBV12-4,CASSTRQGATTEAFF
14,TRBV12-3/TRBV12-4,CASSPQQGAGRYTF
14,TRBV6-1,CASSSGDIQETQYF
13,TRBV11-2,CASSLDWRQPQHF
14,TRBV11-2,CASSSGPSNQPQHF
13,TRBV6-2/TRBV6-3,CASSSGDVYGYTF
14,TRBV5-4,CASSLDQVYSPLHF
14,TRBV30,CAWSAGSTNEKLFF
12,TRBV29-1,CSVKDGVETQYF
14,TRBV5-1,CASSLNPGNEKLFF
16,TRBV6-5,CASSYSSGRTGNTIYF
14,TRBV20-1,CSARDLYRNYGYTF
16,TRBV5-6,CASSLGGTALDQPQHF
14,TRBV12-3/TRBV12-4,CASSFNRNTGELFF
12,TRBV4-1,CASSRPGGRTFF
12,TRBV6-5,CASSSGNNEQFF
16,TRBV3-1,CASSQDKGRVYNEQFF
15,TRBV12-3/TRBV12-4,CASSPGLAGFNIQYF